This section outlines one T cell receptor (beta chain) sequence together with its context. This entry belongs to a study of OX40 agonist ivuxolimab in advanced cancers. Study as a whole: Given to patients was ivuxolimab, an agonistic anti-OX40 (CD134) antibody. Partial response was recorded in three patients: one hepatocellular carcinoma and two cutaneous melanoma cases.

Here immunoSEQ multiplex PCR was the method, and the copy in TCRdb shows in-frame clones only, minus some. This sample has some 35,000 clones, with 60% to 85% found just once. Sequenced here: CD4+ or CD8+ T cells sorted from blood, sampled in a trial of the OX40 agonist ivuxolimab. The clonotype was recovered from an adult with an advanced solid tumor such as melanoma, head and neck, liver or kidney cancer.

The DNA for the CDR3 is TGTGCCAGCAGCCCGCCGGGACTAGGTCTTGAGCAGTTCTTC. This encodes CASSPPGLGLEQFF. This chain joins TRBV7-9 and TRBJ2-1; 8 bases match TRBD2. This CDR3 spans 14 amino acids. Germline V lookup: CDR1 SEHNR, CDR2 FQNEAQ (reference sequence). Losses at the gene ends were 5 bases for V and 9 bases for J; bases not matched to a gene: 9.